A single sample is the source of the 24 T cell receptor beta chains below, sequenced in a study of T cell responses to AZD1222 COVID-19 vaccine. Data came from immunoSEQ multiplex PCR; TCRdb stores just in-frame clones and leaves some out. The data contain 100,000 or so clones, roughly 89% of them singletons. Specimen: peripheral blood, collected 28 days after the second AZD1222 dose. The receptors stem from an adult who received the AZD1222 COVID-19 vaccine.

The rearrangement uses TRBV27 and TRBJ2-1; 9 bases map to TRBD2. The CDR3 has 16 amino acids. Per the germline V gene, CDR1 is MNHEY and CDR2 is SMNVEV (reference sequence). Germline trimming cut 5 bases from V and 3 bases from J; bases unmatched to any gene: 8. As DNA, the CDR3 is TGTGCCAGCAGTCCCCGACTAGCGGAGCTCTACAATGAGCAGTTCTTC. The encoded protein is CASSPRLAELYNEQFF.

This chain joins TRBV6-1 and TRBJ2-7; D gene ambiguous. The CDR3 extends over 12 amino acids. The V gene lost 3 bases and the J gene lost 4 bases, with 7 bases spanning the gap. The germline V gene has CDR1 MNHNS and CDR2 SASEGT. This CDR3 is CASSDNWYEQYF. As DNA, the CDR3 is TGTGCCAGCAGTGATAACTGGTACGAGCAGTACTTC.

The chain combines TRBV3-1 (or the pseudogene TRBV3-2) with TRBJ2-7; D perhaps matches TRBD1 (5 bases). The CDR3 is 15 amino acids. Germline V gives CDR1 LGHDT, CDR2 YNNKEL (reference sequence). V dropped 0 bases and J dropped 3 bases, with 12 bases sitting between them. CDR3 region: CASSQDGIQVYEQYF. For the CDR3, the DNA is TGTGCCAGCAGCCAAGATGGCATACAGGTCTACGAGCAGTACTTC.

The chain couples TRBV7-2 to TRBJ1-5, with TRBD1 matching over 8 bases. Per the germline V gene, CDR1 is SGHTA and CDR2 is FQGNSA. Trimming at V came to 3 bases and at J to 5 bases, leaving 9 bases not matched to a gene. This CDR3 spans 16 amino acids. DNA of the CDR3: TGTGCCAGCAGCTTCCAGATCACAGGGGGTGATCAGCCCCAGCATTTT. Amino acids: CASSFQITGGDQPQHF. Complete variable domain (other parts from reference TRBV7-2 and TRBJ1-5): GAGVSQSPSNKVTEKGKDVELRCDPISGHTALYWYRQSLGQGLEFLIYFQGNSAPDKSGLPSDRFSAERTGGSVSTLTIQRTQQEDSAVYLCASSFQITGGDQPQHFGDGTRLSIL.

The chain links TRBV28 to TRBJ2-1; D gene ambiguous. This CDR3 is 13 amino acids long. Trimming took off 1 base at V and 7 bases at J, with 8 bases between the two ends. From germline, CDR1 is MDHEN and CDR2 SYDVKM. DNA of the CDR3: TGTGCCAGCAGTTTATTCAGTTCGAATGAGCAGTTCTTC. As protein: CASSLFSSNEQFF.

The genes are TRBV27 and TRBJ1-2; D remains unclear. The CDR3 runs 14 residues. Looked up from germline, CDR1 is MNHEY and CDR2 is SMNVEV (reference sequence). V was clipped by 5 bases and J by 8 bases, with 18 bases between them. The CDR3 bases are TGTGCCAGCAGTCCCGGTCGGGGTGTATGGGGCTACACCTTC. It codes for CASSPGRGVWGYTF.

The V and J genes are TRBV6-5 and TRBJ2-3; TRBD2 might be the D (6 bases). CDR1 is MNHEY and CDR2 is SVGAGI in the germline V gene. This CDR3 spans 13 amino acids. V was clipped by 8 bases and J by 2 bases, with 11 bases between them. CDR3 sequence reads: CASAGLPTDTQYF. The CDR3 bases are TGTGCCAGCGCGGGGCTACCCACAGATACGCAGTATTTT.

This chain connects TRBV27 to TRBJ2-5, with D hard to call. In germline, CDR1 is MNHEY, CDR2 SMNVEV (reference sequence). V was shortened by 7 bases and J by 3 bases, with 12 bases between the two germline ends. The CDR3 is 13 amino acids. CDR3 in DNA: TGTGCCAGCAAGGACCCTTTCGAAGAGACCCAGTACTTC. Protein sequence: CASKDPFEETQYF.

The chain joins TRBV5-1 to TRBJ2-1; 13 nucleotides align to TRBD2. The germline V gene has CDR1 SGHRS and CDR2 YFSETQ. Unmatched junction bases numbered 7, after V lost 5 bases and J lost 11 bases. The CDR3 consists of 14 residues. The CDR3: CASSTGLAGPKQFF. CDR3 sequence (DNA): TGCGCCAGCAGTACGGGACTAGCGGGACCAAAGCAGTTCTTC.

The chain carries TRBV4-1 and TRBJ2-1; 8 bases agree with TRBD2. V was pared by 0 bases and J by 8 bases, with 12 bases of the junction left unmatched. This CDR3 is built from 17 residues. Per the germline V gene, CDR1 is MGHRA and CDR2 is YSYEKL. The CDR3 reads CASSQDRIAGMGDEQFF. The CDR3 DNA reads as TGCGCCAGCAGCCAAGATCGGATAGCGGGGATGGGCGATGAGCAGTTCTTC.

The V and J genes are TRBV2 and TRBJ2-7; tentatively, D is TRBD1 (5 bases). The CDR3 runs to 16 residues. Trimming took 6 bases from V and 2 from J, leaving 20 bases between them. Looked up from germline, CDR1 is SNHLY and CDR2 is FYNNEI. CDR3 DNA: TGTGCCAGCAGATTACTACAGGTAACAACTGCCTACGAGCAGTACTTC. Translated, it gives CASRLLQVTTAYEQYF.

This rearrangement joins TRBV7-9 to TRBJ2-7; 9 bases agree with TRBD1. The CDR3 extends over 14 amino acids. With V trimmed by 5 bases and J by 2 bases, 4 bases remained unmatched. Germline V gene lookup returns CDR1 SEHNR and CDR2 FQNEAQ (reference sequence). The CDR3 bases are TGTGCCAGCAGCACAGGGACAGGGCCCTACGAGCAGTACTTC. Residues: CASSTGTGPYEQYF.

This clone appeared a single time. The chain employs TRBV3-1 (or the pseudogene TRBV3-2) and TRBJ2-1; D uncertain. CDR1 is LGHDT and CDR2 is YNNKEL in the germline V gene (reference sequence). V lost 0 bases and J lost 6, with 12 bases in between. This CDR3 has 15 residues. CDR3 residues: CASSQDRWSPNEQFF. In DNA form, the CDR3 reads TGTGCCAGCAGCCAAGATCGTTGGTCACCCAATGAGCAGTTCTTC.

The CDR3 nucleotides are TGTGCCAGCAGCTTGGGGAATACGGCCTACGAGCAGTACTTC. Translating it yields CASSLGNTAYEQYF. This chain uses TRBV5-6 with TRBJ2-7; the D is unclear. V lost 0 bases, J lost 2 bases, and 9 bases lay in between. CDR1 is SGHDT, CDR2 YYEEEE, per germline. The CDR3 contains 14 residues. Full variable domain (remainder filled in from reference TRBV5-6 and TRBJ2-7): DAGVTQSPTHLIKTRGQQVTLRCSPKSGHDTVSWYQQALGQGPQFIFQYYEEEERQRGNFPDRFSGHQFPNYSSELNVNALLLGDSALYLCASSLGNTAYEQYFGPGTRLTVT.

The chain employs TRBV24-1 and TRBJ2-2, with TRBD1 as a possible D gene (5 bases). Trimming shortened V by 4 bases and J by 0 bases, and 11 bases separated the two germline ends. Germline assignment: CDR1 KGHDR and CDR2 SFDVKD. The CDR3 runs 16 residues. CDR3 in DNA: TGTGCCACCAGTGACCCAGGGCCGGCGAACACCGGGGAGCTGTTTTTT. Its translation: CATSDPGPANTGELFF.

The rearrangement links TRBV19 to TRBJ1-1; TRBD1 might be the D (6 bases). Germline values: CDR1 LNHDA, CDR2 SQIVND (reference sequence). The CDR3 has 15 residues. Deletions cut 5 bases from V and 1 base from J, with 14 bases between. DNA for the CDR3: TGTGCCAGTAGTTCGCAGGGGTGGGGGAACACTGAAGCTTTCTTT. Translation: CASSSQGWGNTEAFF. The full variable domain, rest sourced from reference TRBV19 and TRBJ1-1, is DGGITQSPKYLFRKEGQNVTLSCEQNLNHDAMYWYRQDPGQGLRLIYYSQIVNDFQKGDIAEGYSVSREKKESFPLTVTSAQKNPTAFYLCASSSQGWGNTEAFFGQGTRLTVV.

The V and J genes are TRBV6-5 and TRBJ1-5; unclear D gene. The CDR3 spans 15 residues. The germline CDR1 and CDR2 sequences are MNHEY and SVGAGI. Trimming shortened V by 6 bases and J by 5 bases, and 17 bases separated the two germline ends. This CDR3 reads CASRGGWTSHQPQHF. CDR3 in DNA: TGTGCCAGCAGGGGAGGATGGACGTCCCATCAGCCCCAGCATTTT.

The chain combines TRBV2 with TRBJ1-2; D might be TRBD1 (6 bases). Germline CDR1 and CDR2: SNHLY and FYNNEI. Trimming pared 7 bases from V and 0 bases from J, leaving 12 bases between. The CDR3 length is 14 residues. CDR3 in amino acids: CASTWTETNYGYTF. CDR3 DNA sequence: TGTGCCAGCACCTGGACAGAAACTAACTATGGCTACACCTTC.

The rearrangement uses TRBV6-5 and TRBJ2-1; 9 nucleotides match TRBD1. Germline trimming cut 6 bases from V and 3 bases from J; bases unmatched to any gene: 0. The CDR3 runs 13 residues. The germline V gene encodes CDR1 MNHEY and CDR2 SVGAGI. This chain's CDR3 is CASRGQGYNEQFF. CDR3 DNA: TGTGCCAGCAGGGGACAGGGCTACAATGAGCAGTTCTTC.

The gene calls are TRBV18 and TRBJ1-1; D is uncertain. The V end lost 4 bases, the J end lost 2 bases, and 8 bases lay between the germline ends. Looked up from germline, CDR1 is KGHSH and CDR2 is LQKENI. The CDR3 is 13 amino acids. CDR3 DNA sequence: TGTGCCAGCTCACAGGGAAGTAACACTGAAGCTTTCTTT. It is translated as CASSQGSNTEAFF.

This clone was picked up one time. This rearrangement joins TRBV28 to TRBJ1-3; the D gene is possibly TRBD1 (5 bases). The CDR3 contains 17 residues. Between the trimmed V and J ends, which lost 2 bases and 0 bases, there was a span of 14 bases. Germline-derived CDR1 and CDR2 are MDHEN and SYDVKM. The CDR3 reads CASSLPGLTDSGNTIYF. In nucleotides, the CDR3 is TGTGCCAGCAGTTTACCGGGACTCACAGACTCTGGAAACACCATATATTTT.

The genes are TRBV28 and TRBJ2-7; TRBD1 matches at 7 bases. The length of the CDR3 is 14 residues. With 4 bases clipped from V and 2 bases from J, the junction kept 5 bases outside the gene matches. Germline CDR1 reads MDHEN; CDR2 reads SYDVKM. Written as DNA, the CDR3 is TGTGCCAGCAGTTCGGGACAGACACCCTACGAGCAGTACTTC. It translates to CASSSGQTPYEQYF.

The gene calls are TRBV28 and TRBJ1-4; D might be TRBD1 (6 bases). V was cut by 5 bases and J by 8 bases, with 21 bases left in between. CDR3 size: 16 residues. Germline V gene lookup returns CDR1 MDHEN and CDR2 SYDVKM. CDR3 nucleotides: TGTGCCAGCAGTCTCGGGGGGGGCGCTTTATCCGAAAAACTGTTTTTT. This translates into CASSLGGGALSEKLFF.

The CDR3 nucleotides read TGTGCCAGCAGAGGACAGGGGGCTGGTGGCTACACCTTC. Protein sequence: CASRGQGAGGYTF. The chain combines TRBV12-3 or TRBV12-4 with TRBJ1-2; 11 positions agree with TRBD1. V lost 6 bases and J lost 7; bases outside the gene matches: 4. The CDR3 has 13 residues.